This T cell receptor (beta chain) originates from a study of CD8 T cells in ankylosing spondylitis. Regarding the study as a whole: Among TCR beta sequences, a motif of several highly homologous variants appeared characteristic of ankylosing spondylitis blood.

Per germline, CDR1 MDHEN and CDR2 SYDVKM. With V trimmed by 7 bases and J by 4 bases, 4 bases remained unmatched. The CDR3 is 15 amino acids. This clonotype occurred a few times. Antigen: not known. MiXCR, applied by TCRdb to the 5' RACE reads, yields one record per CDR3 protein. The profile shows about 450,000 distinct CDR3 sequences, roughly 26% of them singletons. V and J are TRBV28 and TRBJ2-1; 13 bases align to TRBD2. Sequenced: blood, either unsorted or a sorted T cell fraction (not recorded which). This receptor was taken from a male donor with ankylosing spondylitis. CDR3 coding DNA: TGTGCCAGCACTCTGGGACTAGCGGGATACAATGAGCAGTTCTTC. Translated, it gives CASTLGLAGYNEQFF.